This section outlines one TCR beta chain sequence together with its context. The length of the CDR3 is 13 residues. V shed 7 bases and J shed 1 base, with 10 bases lying between them. Looked up from germline, CDR1 is LGHNT and CDR2 is FRNRAP. In the original processing: Amplification with reference gene primers provided the estimates of nucleated cell counts. Sequencing was performed with immunoSEQ multiplex PCR; in TCRdb, only in-frame clones are kept and a portion is missing. That table supplies the V and J calls and clone size; D and trimming were determined from the DNA. The table includes 15,000 to 20,000 clones, 70% to 85% detected once. These data come from a study of blood T cell repertoires in COVID-19. Study as a whole: Material from acute and convalescent COVID-19 was sourced from the United States, Italy and Spain. T cells, B-cell-depleted T cells, or PBMCs provided the cDNA or gDNA that served as material.

Seattle researchers signed up patients amid active infection and tracked them longitudinally. The TCR originated in a man between 70 and 80 years old with COVID-19, enrolled during active disease. The V gene is TRBV12-5, the J gene TRBJ1-1; D call uncertain. The sample was peripheral blood. DNA of the CDR3: TGTGCTAGTGCGAGGCCACCGAACACTGAAGCTTTCTTT. Translated, it gives CASARPPNTEAFF.